The clone carrying this T cell receptor beta chain was seen only a few times. Its antigen remains unidentified. Germline-derived CDR1 and CDR2 are SGHTA and FQGNSA. The V gene lost 2 bases and the J gene lost 2 bases, with 9 bases spanning the gap. The length of the CDR3 is 14 residues. A sample-barcoded 5' primer and a J-beta primer mix were used in a second PCR of about 6 to 11 cycles. Any given sample supplied a minimum of 2.5 million CDR3-containing paired-end reads. MiXCR was run by TCRdb on the 5' RACE reads, yielding one entry per CDR3 protein. This table holds some 880,000 distinct CDR3 sequences, approximately 35% found once. The record originates from a study of blood T cells in healthy people across ages. The study, taken as a whole, reports: Percentage of naive T cells showed a strong correlation with TCR beta diversity.

The chain uses TRBV7-2 and TRBJ1-2, with D hard to call. The clonotype comes from a man between 18 and 29 years old in good health. Material for sequencing was blood. CDR3 loop: CASSLINGNYGYTF. CDR3 sequence (DNA): TGTGCCAGCAGCTTAATTAATGGGAACTATGGCTACACCTTC.